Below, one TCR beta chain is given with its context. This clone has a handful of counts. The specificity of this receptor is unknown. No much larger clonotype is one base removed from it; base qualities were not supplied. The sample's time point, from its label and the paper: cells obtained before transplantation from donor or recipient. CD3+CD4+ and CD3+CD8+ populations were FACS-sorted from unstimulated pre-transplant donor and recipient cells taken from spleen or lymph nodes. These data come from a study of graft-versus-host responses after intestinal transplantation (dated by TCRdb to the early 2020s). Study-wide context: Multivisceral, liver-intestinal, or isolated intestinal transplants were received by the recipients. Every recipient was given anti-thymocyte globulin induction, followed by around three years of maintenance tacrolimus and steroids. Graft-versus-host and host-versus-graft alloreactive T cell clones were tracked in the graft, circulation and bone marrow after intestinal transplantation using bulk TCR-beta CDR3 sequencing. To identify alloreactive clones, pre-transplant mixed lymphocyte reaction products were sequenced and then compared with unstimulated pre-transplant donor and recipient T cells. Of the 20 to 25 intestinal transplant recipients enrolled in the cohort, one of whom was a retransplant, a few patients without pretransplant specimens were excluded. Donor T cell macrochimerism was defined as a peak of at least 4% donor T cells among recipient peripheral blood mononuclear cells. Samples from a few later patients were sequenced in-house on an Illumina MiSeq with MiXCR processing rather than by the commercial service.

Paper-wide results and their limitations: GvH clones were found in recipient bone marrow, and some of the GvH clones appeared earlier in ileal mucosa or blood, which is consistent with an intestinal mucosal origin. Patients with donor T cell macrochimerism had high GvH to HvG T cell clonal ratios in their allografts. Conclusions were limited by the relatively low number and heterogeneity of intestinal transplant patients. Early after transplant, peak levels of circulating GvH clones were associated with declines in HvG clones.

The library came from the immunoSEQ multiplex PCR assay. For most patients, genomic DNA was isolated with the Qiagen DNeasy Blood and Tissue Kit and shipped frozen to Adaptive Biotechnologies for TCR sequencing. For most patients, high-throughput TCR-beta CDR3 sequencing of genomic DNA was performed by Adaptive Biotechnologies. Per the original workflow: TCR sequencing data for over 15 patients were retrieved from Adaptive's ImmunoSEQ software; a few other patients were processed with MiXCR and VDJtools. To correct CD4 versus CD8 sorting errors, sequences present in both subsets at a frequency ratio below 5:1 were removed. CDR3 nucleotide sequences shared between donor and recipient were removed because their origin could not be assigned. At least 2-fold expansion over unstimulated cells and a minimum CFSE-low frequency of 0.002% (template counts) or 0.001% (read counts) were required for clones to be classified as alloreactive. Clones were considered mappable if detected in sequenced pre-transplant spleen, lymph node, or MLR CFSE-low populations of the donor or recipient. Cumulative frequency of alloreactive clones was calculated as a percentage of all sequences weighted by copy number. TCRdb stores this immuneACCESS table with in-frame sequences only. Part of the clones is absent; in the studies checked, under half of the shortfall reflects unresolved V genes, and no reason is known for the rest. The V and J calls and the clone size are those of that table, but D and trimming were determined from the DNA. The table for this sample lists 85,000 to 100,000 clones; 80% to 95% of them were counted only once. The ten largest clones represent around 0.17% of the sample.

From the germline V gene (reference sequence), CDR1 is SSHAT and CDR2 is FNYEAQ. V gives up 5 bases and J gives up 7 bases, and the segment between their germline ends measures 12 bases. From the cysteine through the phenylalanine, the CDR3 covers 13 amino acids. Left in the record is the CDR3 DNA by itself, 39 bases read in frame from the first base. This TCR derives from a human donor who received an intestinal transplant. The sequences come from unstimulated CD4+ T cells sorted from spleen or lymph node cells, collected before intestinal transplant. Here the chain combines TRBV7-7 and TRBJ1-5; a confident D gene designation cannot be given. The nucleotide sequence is TGTGCCAGCAGCGCGGGAGAGGGACAGCCCCAGCATTTT. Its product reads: CASSAGEGQPQHF.